Described below is a single TCR beta chain sequence and its context. This sample is part of a study of blood T cell repertoires in COVID-19. Overall study: Acute-phase and convalescent COVID-19 samples originated in the United States, Italy and Spain. Nucleic acid was either cDNA or gDNA, and it came from T cells, B-cell-depleted T cells, or PBMCs.

How the authors handled the data: Estimated nucleated cell counts came from reference gene primer amplification. Sequencing used immunoSEQ multiplex PCR; TCRdb keeps in-frame clones, though not all of them. The V and J calls and clone size were taken over from that table, and D and trimming were inferred from the DNA. The sample lists about 250,000 clones; more than 75% were seen once. Germline CDR1 and CDR2: MRHNA and SNTAGT. The ends lost 5 bases at V and 6 bases at J; junction bases unmatched: 7. The CDR3 is made up of 13 amino acids. The chain recombines TRBV6-4 with TRBJ2-7; 7 bases are shared with TRBD1. Sequencing was carried out using peripheral blood. The clonotype was recovered from a woman aged 55-69 years who had recovered from COVID-19. As DNA, the CDR3 is TGTGCCAGCAGTAAGACAGGGACCGGCGAGCAGTACTTC. It specifies CASSKTGTGEQYF.